The clone carrying this TCR beta chain was observed many times. Other DNA sequences in this specimen translate into the identical CDR3. This sample is drawn from a study of T cell changes during pregnancy in multiple sclerosis. Sequencing used immunoSEQ multiplex PCR; TCRdb keeps in-frame clones, though not all of them. The sample records around 80,000 clones, 90% to 95% being singletons. Germline assignment: CDR1 MNHNS and CDR2 SASEGT. The ends lost 2 bases at V and 0 bases at J; junction bases unmatched: 1. CDR3 length: 15 amino acids. J is TRBJ2-1 and V is TRBV6-1; 7 bases match TRBD2. This specimen consisted of peripheral blood, obtained in the second trimester of pregnancy. This receptor was taken from a female donor with multiple sclerosis, enrolled in a pregnancy study. CDR3 DNA sequence: TGTGCCAGCAGTGAATTAGCGGGCTCCTACAATGAGCAGTTCTTC. Its translation is CASSELAGSYNEQFF.